The sequence of this T cell receptor (beta chain) was determined in a study of blood T cells in healthy people across ages. Using a J-beta primer mix together with a sample-barcoded 5' primer, a second PCR was run for roughly 7 to 12 cycles. Each CDR3 protein gets one entry after TCRdb re-called the 5' RACE reads with MiXCR. This table has about 1 million distinct CDR3 sequences, 35% to 55% appearing once. The CDR3 spans 14 residues. With 6 bases removed from V and 0 bases from J, the gap between germline ends came to 10 bases. The V gene's germline CDR1 is SNHLY and CDR2 FYNNEI. This sequence joins TRBV2 and TRBJ2-3, with D maybe TRBD2 (6 bases). What was sequenced was blood. This clonotype originated in an older woman in good health. CDR3 loop: CASREGTSTDTQYF. The CDR3 region has the DNA TGTGCCAGCAGGGAGGGAACTAGCACAGATACGCAGTATTTT.